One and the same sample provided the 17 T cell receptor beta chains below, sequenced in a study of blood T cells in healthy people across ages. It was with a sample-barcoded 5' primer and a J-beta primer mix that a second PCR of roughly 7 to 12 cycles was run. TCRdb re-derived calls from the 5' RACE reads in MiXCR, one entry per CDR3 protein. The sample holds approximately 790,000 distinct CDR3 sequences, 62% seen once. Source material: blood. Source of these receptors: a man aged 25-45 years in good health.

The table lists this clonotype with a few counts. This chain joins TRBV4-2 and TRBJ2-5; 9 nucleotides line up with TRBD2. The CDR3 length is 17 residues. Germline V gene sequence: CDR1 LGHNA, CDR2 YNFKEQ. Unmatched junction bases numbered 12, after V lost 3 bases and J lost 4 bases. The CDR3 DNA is TGTGCCAGCAGCCAGAAGAAGAGCGGGGGGTCAGGAGAGACCCAGTACTTC. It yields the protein CASSQKKSGGSGETQYF.

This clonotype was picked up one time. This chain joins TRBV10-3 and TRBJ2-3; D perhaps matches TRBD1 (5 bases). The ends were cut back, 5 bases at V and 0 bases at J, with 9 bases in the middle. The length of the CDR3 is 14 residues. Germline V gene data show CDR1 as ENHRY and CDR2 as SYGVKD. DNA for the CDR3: TGTGCCATCAGTTTGGGGCTGAGCACAGATACGCAGTATTTT. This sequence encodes CAISLGLSTDTQYF.

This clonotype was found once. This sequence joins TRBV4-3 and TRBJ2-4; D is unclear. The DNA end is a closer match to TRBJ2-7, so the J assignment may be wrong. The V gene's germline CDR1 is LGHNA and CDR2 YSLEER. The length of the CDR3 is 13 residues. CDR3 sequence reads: CASSQVTFHEQYF. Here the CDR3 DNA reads TGCGCCAGCAGCCAAGTTACGTTTCACGAGCAGTACTTC.

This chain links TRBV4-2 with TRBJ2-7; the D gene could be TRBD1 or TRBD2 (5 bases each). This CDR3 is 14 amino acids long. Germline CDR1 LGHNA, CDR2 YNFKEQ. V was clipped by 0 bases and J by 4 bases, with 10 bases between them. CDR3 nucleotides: TGTGCCAGCAGCCAAGAGGAGAGGGGATACGAGCAGTACTTC. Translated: CASSQEERGYEQYF.

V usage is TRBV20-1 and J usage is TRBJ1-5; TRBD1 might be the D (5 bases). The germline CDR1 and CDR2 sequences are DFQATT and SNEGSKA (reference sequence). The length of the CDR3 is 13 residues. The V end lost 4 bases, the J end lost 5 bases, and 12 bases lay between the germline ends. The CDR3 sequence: CSAIWDGDQPQHF. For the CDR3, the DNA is TGCAGTGCTATTTGGGACGGTGATCAGCCCCAGCATTTT.

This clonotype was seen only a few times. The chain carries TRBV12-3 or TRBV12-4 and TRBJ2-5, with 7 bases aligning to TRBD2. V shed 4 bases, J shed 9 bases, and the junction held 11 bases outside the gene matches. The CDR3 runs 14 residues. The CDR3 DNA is TGTGCCAGCAGTTCTAGCGGATGGAACGGCGCCCAGTACTTC. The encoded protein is CASSSSGWNGAQYF.

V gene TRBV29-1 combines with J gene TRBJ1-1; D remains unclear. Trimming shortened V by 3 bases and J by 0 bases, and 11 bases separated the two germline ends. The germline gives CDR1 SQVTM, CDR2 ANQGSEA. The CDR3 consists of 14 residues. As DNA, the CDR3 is TGCAGCGTTGATAACAGTTCCATGAACACTGAAGCTTTCTTT. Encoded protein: CSVDNSSMNTEAFF.

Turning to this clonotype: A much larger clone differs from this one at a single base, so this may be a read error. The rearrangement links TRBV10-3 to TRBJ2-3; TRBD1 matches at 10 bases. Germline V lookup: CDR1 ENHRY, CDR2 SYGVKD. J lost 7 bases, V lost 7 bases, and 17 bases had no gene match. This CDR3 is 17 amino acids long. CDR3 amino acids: CAINSSPGTGEGNTQYF. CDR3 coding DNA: TGTGCCATCAATTCGAGTCCCGGGACAGGGGAAGGAAATACGCAGTATTTT.

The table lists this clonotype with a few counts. CDR3 amino acids: CASSLGSAYDEQFF. CDR3 nucleotides: TGTGCCAGCAGCTTAGGAAGTGCATACGATGAGCAGTTCTTC. The chain combines TRBV7-9 with TRBJ2-1; D unclear. V was cut by 1 base and J by 8 bases, with 12 bases left in between. The CDR3 covers 14 residues. CDR1 is SEHNR and CDR2 is FQNEAQ in the germline V gene (reference sequence).

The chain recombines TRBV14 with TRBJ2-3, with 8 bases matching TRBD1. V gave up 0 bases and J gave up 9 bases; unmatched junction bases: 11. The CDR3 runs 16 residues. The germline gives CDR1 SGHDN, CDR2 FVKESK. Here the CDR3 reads CASSQEGTGVRWTQYF. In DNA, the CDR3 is TGTGCCAGCAGCCAAGAAGGGACAGGAGTTCGGTGGACGCAGTATTTT. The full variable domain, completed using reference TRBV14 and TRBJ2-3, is EAGVTQFPSHSVIEKGQTVTLRCDPISGHDNLYWYRRVMGKEIKFLLHFVKESKQDESGMPNNRFLAERTGGTYSTLKVQPAELEDSGVYFCASSQEGTGVRWTQYFGPGTRLTVL.

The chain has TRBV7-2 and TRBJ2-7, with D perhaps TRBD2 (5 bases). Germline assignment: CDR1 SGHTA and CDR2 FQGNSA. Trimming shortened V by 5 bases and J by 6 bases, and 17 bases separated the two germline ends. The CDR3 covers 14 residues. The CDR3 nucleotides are TGTGCCAGCAGCGTACGGGGTCGAACCGGCGAGCAGTACTTC. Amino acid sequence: CASSVRGRTGEQYF.

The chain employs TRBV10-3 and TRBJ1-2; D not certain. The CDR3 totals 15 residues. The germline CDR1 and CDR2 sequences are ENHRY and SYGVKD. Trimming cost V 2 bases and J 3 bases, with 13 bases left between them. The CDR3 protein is CAISEVEGNYYGYTF. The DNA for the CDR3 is TGTGCCATCAGTGAGGTTGAGGGAAATTACTATGGCTACACCTTC.

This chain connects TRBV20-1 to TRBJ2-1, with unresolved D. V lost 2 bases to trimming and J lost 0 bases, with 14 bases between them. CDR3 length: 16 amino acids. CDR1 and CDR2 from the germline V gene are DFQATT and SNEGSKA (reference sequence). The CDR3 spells CSARLLTRSSYNEQFF. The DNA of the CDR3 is TGCAGTGCTAGACTCCTGACCCGAAGCTCCTACAATGAGCAGTTCTTC.

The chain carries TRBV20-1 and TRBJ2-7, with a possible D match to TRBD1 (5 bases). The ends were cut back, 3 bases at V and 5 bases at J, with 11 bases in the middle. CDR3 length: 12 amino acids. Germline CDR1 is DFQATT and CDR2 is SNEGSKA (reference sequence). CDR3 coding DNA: TGCAGTGCTAGCCTACAGGCTAACGAGCAGTACTTC. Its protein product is CSASLQANEQYF.

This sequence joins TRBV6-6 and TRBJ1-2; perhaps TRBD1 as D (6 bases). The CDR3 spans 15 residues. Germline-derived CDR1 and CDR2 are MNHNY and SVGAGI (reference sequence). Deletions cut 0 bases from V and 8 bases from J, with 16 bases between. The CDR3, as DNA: TGTGCCAGCAGTTACTCGAACAGGGTCTTTGACGGCTACACCTTC. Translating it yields CASSYSNRVFDGYTF.

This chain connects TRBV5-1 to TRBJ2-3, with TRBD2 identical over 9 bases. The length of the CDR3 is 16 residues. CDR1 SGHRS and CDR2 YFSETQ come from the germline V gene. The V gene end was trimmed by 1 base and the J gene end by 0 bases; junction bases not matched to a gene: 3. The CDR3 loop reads CASSLKLAGSTDTQYF. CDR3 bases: TGCGCCAGCAGCTTGAAGCTAGCGGGGAGCACAGATACGCAGTATTTT.

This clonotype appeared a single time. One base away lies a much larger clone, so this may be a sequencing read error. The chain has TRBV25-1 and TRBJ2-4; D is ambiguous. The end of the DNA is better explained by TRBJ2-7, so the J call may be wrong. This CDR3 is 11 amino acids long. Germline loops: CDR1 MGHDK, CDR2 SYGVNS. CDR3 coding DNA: TGTGCCAGCAGTGTGGTCCACGAGCAGTACTTC. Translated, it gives CASSVVHEQYF.